This entry lists 20 T cell receptor beta chains sequenced from one sample in a study of low-dose radiotherapy and immunotherapy resistance in tumors. Primers used for first-strand cDNA, a TRAV- and TRBV-specific set, covered both alpha and beta chains. TCR amplification used roughly 20 PCR cycles, a constant-region primer and a V-primer adapter. TCRdb passed the reads through MiXCR, listing each CDR3 protein once. The sample has approximately 42,000 distinct CDR3 sequences; less than 30% are singletons. Time point: after trial treatment. Treatment meaning: LDRT plus nivolumab, ipilimumab, low-dose cyclophosphamide and aspirin (RACIN trial). Sequencing was performed on PBMCs, taken after low-dose radiotherapy plus immunotherapy. The origin of the receptors is a male donor with prostate cancer.

This clonotype is judged medium-sized. The chain links TRBV5-4 to TRBJ2-5, with no clear D. Looked up from germline, CDR1 is SGHNT and CDR2 is YYREEE (reference sequence). The CDR3 consists of 13 residues. V was clipped by 4 bases and J by 1 base, with 8 bases between them. DNA for the CDR3: TGTGCCAGCAGCCGGTGGGGCCAAGAGACCCAGTACTTC. Protein: CASSRWGQETQYF.

This clonotype was counted ten times or more. The rearrangement links TRBV7-9 to TRBJ1-1, with D perhaps matching TRBD1 (5 bases). Germline values: CDR1 SEHNR, CDR2 FQNEAQ (reference sequence). Trimming pared 1 base from V and 4 bases from J, leaving 16 bases between. The CDR3 has 16 amino acids. The CDR3 nucleotides read TGTGCCAGCAGCTTAGTGGGGCAGGGTTTGGGCACTGAAGCTTTCTTT. Translating gives CASSLVGQGLGTEAFF.

As to this clonotype: This may stem from a read error, because a much larger clone lies one nucleotide away. The V call is TRBV10-3, the J call TRBJ2-1, with 7 bases matching TRBD2. Losses at the gene ends were 10 bases for V and 10 bases for J; bases not matched to a gene: 25. Germline V gives CDR1 ENHRY, CDR2 SYGVKD. The CDR3 sequence is 17 residues long. The CDR3 is CANLGILGFREVYEQFF. The CDR3 DNA reads as TGTGCCAATCTAGGGATTTTAGGTTTCCGGGAGGTCTACGAGCAGTTCTTC.

This clonotype appeared many times. The chain links TRBV5-4 to TRBJ1-2; tentative D call: TRBD1 (5 bases). CDR3 length equals 12 residues. Trimming left V 2 bases short and J 8 bases short, with 10 bases between. The V gene's germline CDR1 is SGHNT and CDR2 YYREEE (reference sequence). The CDR3 here is CASSFDSMGYTF. In nucleotides, the CDR3 is TGTGCCAGCAGCTTCGACAGTATGGGCTACACCTTC.

This clonotype was observed a few times. The chain employs TRBV28 and TRBJ2-2; no clear D gene. The V end was cut by 2 bases, the J end by 0 bases, with 7 bases between. CDR1 MDHEN and CDR2 SYDVKM come from the germline V gene. This CDR3 is built from 15 residues. In DNA, the CDR3 is TGTGCCAGCAGTTTAAGGGCAGCGAACACCGGGGAGCTGTTTTTT. This translates into CASSLRAANTGELFF. The variable domain in full, with the rest retrieved from reference TRBV28 and TRBJ2-2, is DVKVTQSSRYLVKRTGEKVFLECVQDMDHENMFWYRQDPGLGLRLIYFSYDVKMKEKGDIPEGYSVSREKKERFSLILESASTNQTSMYLCASSLRAANTGELFFGEGSRLTVL.

This clonotype was counted many times. The chain has TRBV12-3 or TRBV12-4 and TRBJ2-7; D perhaps matches TRBD1 (6 bases). The CDR3 contains 15 residues. Trimming cost V 5 bases and J 0 bases, with 14 bases left between them. CDR3 nucleotide sequence: TGTGCCAGCAGTGTCCGGGACACGAGCTCCTACGAGCAGTACTTC. Translated: CASSVRDTSSYEQYF.

The rearrangement links TRBV12-3 or TRBV12-4 to TRBJ2-1; D remains ambiguous. The length of the CDR3 is 16 residues. The V end was cut by 3 bases, the J end by 0 bases, with 12 bases between. This CDR3 is CASSFEAGVSYNEQFF. DNA for the CDR3: TGTGCCAGCAGTTTTGAGGCAGGTGTCTCCTACAATGAGCAGTTCTTC.

This clonotype occurred many times. V usage is TRBV7-2 and J usage is TRBJ2-6; D remains unclear. There are 14 residues in the CDR3. The V gene's germline CDR1 is SGHTA and CDR2 FQGNSA. Trimming removed 5 bases at V and 2 bases at J, with 7 bases between. CDR3 sequence reads: CASSRSAGANVLTF. For the CDR3, the DNA is TGTGCCAGCAGCCGGAGTGCTGGGGCCAACGTCCTGACTTTC.

At least ten counts were recorded for this clonotype. The CDR3 DNA sequence: TGTGCCAGCAGTTACACGGAGACTGGAAACACCATATATTTT. Translating gives CASSYTETGNTIYF. This sequence joins TRBV6-6 and TRBJ1-3, with D uncertain. V was trimmed by 2 bases and J by 2 bases, leaving 7 bases between them. The CDR3 length is 14 residues. Per the germline V gene, CDR1 is MNHNY and CDR2 is SVGAGI (reference sequence).

This clonotype was picked up many times. The chain couples TRBV23-1 to TRBJ2-2, with D unclear. Being an ORF, TRBV23-1 has a function that is uncertain. The length of the CDR3 is 16 residues. V lost 2 bases and J lost 0, with 10 bases in between. Written as DNA, the CDR3 is TGCGCCAGCAGTCAAGACGACGGCGCGAACACCGGGGAGCTGTTTTTT. Translation gives CASSQDDGANTGELFF.

This clonotype was seen a handful of times. The V call is TRBV5-4, the J call TRBJ2-1; 7 nucleotides match TRBD2. This CDR3 is built from 16 residues. Trimming cost V 0 bases and J 2 bases; bases outside gene matches: 5. Germline V gene sequence: CDR1 SGHNT, CDR2 YYREEE (reference sequence). In DNA, the CDR3 is TGTGCCAGCAGCTTGGAGGGCGGGAGAGCCTACAATGAGCAGTTCTTC. This codes for CASSLEGGRAYNEQFF.

This clonotype is judged medium-sized. J is TRBJ1-1 and V is TRBV6-2 or TRBV6-3; a weak D match, TRBD1 (6 bases). This CDR3 is built from 13 residues. Between the trimmed V and J ends, which lost 5 bases and 6 bases, there was a span of 13 bases. In germline, CDR1 is MNHEY, CDR2 SVGEGT. For the CDR3, the DNA is TGTGCCAGCAGTCCCCAAGAGGGGGCTGAAGCTTTCTTT. It is translated as CASSPQEGAEAFF.

With respect to this clonotype: A single base is all that separates this from a far larger clone, so a read error is likely. The V and J genes are TRBV10-3 and TRBJ1-6; a weak D match, TRBD1 (5 bases). The CDR3 sequence is 15 residues long. Trimming pared 5 bases from V and 6 bases from J, leaving 14 bases between. CDR1 ENHRY and CDR2 SYGVKD come from the germline V gene. CDR3 protein: CAISYSPGANSPLHF. CDR3 nucleotides: TGTGCCATCAGTTACTCGCCCGGGGCTAATTCACCCCTCCACTTT.

This clonotype was seen ten or more times. The chain is built from TRBV5-1 and TRBJ1-5; possible D gene TRBD1, 6 bases. CDR1 is SGHRS, CDR2 YFSETQ, per germline. The V end was cut by 4 bases, the J end by 4 bases, with 15 bases between. The CDR3 has 15 amino acids. For the CDR3, the DNA is TGCGCCAGCAGCCTGATAGGGGGGCCTAATCAGCCCCAGCATTTT. It is translated as CASSLIGGPNQPQHF. The entire variable domain, with the rest obtained from reference TRBV5-1 and TRBJ1-5, is as follows: KAGVTQTPRYLIKTRGQQVTLSCSPISGHRSVSWYQQTPGQGLQFLFEYFSETQRNKGNFPGRFSGRQFSNSRSEMNVSTLELGDSALYLCASSLIGGPNQPQHFGDGTRLSIL.

This clonotype has at least ten counts. The gene calls are TRBV14 and TRBJ2-5, with D maybe TRBD2 (7 bases). CDR1 and CDR2 from the germline V gene are SGHDN and FVKESK. The ends were cut back, 4 bases at V and 4 bases at J, with 13 bases in the middle. The CDR3 length is 14 residues. The CDR3 DNA follows: TGTGCCAGCAGCCCGGCGGGGGCGGGAGAGACCCAGTACTTC. Translation gives CASSPAGAGETQYF.

This clonotype was observed many times. The chain employs TRBV5-1 and TRBJ2-3; no clear D gene. The CDR3 runs 14 residues. Germline CDR1 reads SGHRS; CDR2 reads YFSETQ. V lost 4 bases to trimming and J lost 2 bases, with 11 bases between them. This CDR3 is CASSTSGPTDTQYF. The CDR3 nucleotides are TGCGCCAGCAGCACATCCGGGCCCACAGATACGCAGTATTTT.

This clonotype was recorded many times. The J gene is TRBJ2-1, the V gene TRBV9; TRBD2 matches 9 bases. The ends lost 4 bases at V and 4 bases at J; junction bases unmatched: 6. Germline V gives CDR1 SGDLS, CDR2 YYNGEE. This CDR3 has 15 residues. The CDR3 coding sequence is TGTGCCAGCAGCCTTAGCGGGGGACAATACAATGAGCAGTTCTTC. It encodes CASSLSGGQYNEQFF. Filled out from reference TRBV9 and TRBJ2-1, the complete variable domain reads DSGVTQTPKHLITATGQRVTLRCSPRSGDLSVYWYQQSLDQGLQFLIQYYNGEERAKGNILERFSAQQFPDLHSELNLSSLELGDSALYFCASSLSGGQYNEQFFGPGTRLTVL.

Ten or more counts support this clonotype. The chain links TRBV5-1 to TRBJ2-1, with D tentatively TRBD1 or TRBD2 (5 bases each). CDR3 length equals 17 residues. V was pared by 0 bases and J by 0 bases, with 13 bases between. Germline V CDR1 and CDR2: SGHRS, YFSETQ. Here the CDR3 reads CASSLGVKGSSYNEQFF. DNA for the CDR3: TGCGCCAGCAGCTTGGGGGTGAAGGGGAGCTCCTACAATGAGCAGTTCTTC.

Many counts were recorded for this clonotype. CDR3 residues: CASSSDTGAYEQYF. The CDR3 nucleotides are TGTGCCAGCAGCTCGGACACGGGTGCCTACGAGCAGTACTTC. V gene TRBV7-2 combines with J gene TRBJ2-7, with D possibly matching TRBD1 (5 bases). There are 14 residues in the CDR3. From germline, CDR1 is SGHTA and CDR2 FQGNSA. The V gene lost 4 bases and the J gene lost 2 bases, with 12 bases spanning the gap. Full variable domain (outside the CDR3, taken from reference TRBV7-2 and TRBJ2-7): GAGVSQSPSNKVTEKGKDVELRCDPISGHTALYWYRQSLGQGLEFLIYFQGNSAPDKSGLPSDRFSAERTGGSVSTLTIQRTQQEDSAVYLCASSSDTGAYEQYFGPGTRLTVT.

This clonotype was observed at least ten times. The CDR3 DNA follows: TGCGCCAGCAGCTTCACAGGGAGGGACACAGATACGCAGTATTTT. Protein: CASSFTGRDTDTQYF. The V and J genes are TRBV5-1 and TRBJ2-3; D is perhaps TRBD2 (7 bases). Germline CDR1 reads SGHRS; CDR2 reads YFSETQ. This CDR3 comprises 15 residues. Trimming took off 2 bases at V and 2 bases at J, with 12 bases between the two ends.